Described below is a single T cell receptor (beta chain) sequence and its context. The antigen remains unidentified. Each donor was healthy, and each was a bone marrow donor. These data come from a study of cytomegalovirus exposure and HLA in healthy donors. General study findings and limits: Presence/absence analysis assumed near-uniform sequencing depth across donors. Later analysis associated a missense DCLRE1C variant with TCR beta V- and J-gene trimming. Through in vitro validation, a few CMV-associated chains were shown to be specific for CMV antigens.

Primers for the PCR totalled 60 Vbeta and 13 Jbeta. Libraries were prepared by immunoSEQ multiplex PCR; TCRdb keeps only in-frame clonotypes and omits some of them. The table lists 60,000 to 85,000 clones, more than 60% of them singletons. Germline CDR1 reads MRHNA; CDR2 reads SNTAGT. V gave up 4 bases and J gave up 7 bases; unmatched junction bases: 4. The CDR3 is made up of 15 amino acids. The receptor comes from a male donor in good health and CMV-seropositive. This sequence joins TRBV6-4 and TRBJ2-1; 13 bases agree with TRBD2. Sequencing was performed on PBMCs. CDR3 bases: TGTGCCAGCAGTGGGACTAGCGGGAGTACAAATGAGCAGTTCTTC. Protein sequence: CASSGTSGSTNEQFF.